The 2 T cell receptor beta chains presented below share a single source sample, sequenced in a study of blood T cell repertoires in COVID-19. Using immunoSEQ multiplex PCR, the repertoire was profiled, and TCRdb retains in-frame clones only, with some absent. The table lists about 320,000 clones, 90% of them singletons, with around 4.2% in the top ten. The source material was PBMCs or T cells enriched from blood (not recorded which). The receptors shown here come from a woman in her twenties or thirties who had been exposed to COVID-19.

The gene calls are TRBV4-3 and TRBJ2-1, with 11 bases that match TRBD2. Looked up from germline, CDR1 is LGHNA and CDR2 is YSLEER. J lost 7 bases, V lost 1 base, and 9 bases had no gene match. The CDR3 length is 17 residues. CDR3 sequence (DNA): TGCGCCAGCAGCCAAGGACTAGCGGGGATTCTAGGGAATGAGCAGTTCTTC. Residues: CASSQGLAGILGNEQFF.

V and J are TRBV30 and TRBJ1-1; 9 nucleotides align to TRBD1. This CDR3 has 16 amino acids. The V segment lost 7 bases and the J segment 5 bases; nucleotides outside the gene matches: 17. The germline V gene has CDR1 GTSNPN and CDR2 SVGIG (reference sequence). The CDR3 sequence: CASARDRARRGTEAFF. CDR3 DNA sequence: TGTGCCTCAGCCCGGGACAGGGCCCGAAGGGGAACTGAAGCTTTCTTT. The whole variable domain, remainder taken from reference TRBV30 and TRBJ1-1, is SQTIHQWPATLVQPVGSPLSLECTVEGTSNPNLYWYRQAAGRGLQLLFYSVGIGQISSEVPQNLSASRPQDRQFILSSKKLLLSDSGFYLCASARDRARRGTEAFFGQGTRLTVV.